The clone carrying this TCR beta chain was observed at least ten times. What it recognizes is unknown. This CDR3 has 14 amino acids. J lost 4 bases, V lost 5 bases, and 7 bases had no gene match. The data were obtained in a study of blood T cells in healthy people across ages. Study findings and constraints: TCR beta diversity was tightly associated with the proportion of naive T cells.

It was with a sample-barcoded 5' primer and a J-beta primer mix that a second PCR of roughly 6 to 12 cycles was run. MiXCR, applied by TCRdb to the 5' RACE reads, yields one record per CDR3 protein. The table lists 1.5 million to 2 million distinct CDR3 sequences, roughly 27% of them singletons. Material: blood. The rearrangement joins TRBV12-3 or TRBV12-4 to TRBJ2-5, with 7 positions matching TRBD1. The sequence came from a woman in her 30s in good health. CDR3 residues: CASSRQGTRETQYF. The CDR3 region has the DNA TGTGCCAGCAGTCGACAGGGAACGAGAGAGACCCAGTACTTC.